The 2 T cell receptor beta chains below all came from one sample that was sequenced in a study of blood T cells in healthy people across ages (dated by TCRdb to the mid-2010s). Library creation used 5' RACE. The run used an Illumina HiSeq 2500. A second about 7 to 12 cycle PCR used a sample-barcoded 5' primer and a J-beta primer mix. TCRdb took the public reads, trimmed them with fastp at Q25, ran MiXCR for clone calling and kept in-frame beta chains. Rows with a matching CDR3 protein are joined into one entry that keeps the most common DNA and genes. Here the sample has 650,000 to 700,000 distinct CDR3 sequences; approximately 30% occur a single time. The biggest ten clones account for 15% to 19% of the sample. Sequenced: blood. These receptors originate from a woman older than 75 in good health. Donor details come from another sample of the same person, matched by shared clones.

This clonotype was seen repeatedly, ten times or more. The V gene is TRBV7-9, the J gene TRBJ2-3, with D perhaps matching TRBD2 (7 bases). With 5 bases removed from V and 4 bases from J, the gap between germline ends came to 19 bases. CDR1 is SEHNR and CDR2 is FQNEAQ in the germline V gene (reference sequence). The CDR3 runs to 16 residues. The CDR3 protein is CASSPFGGGQSDTQYF. CDR3 coding DNA: TGTGCCAGCAGCCCCTTTGGGGGGGGGCAATCAGATACGCAGTATTTT.

In this sample, this clonotype turned up many times. The chain combines TRBV28 with TRBJ1-1; 10 positions match TRBD1. The germline V gene has CDR1 MDHEN and CDR2 SYDVKM. The CDR3 is 15 amino acids. V lost 6 bases to trimming and J lost 1 base; unmatched junction nucleotides: 5. In nucleotides, the CDR3 is TGTGCCAGCAGGAGACAGGGGGCCGCGAACACTGAAGCTTTCTTT. This sequence encodes CASRRQGAANTEAFF.